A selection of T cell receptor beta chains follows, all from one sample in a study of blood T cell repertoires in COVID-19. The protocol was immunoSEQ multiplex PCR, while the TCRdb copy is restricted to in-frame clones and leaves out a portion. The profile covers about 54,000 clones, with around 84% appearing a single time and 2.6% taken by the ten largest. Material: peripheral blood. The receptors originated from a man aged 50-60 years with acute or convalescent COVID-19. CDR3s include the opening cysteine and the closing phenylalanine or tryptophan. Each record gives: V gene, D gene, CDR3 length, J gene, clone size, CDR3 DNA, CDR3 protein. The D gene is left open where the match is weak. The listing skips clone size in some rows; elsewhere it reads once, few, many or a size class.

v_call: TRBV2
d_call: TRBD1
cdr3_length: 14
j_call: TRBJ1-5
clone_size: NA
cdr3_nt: TGTGCCAGCGGGGGACAGGGGCAAAGCCAGCCCCAGCATTTT
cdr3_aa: CASGGQGQSQPQHF

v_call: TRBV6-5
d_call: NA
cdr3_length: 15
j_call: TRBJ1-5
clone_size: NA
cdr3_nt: TGTGCCAGCAGTTACTCGAGCAGGTCCGATCAGCCCCAGCATTTT
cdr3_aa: CASSYSSRSDQPQHF

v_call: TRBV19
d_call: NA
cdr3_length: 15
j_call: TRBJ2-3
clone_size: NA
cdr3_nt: TGTGCCAGTAGTATAGAGGGCTCCAGCACAGATACGCAGTATTTT
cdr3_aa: CASSIEGSSTDTQYF

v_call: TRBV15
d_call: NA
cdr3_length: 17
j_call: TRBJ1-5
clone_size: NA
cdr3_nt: TGTGCCACCAGCAGAGACAACACAGGGATTAGCAATCAGCCCCAGCATTTT
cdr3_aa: CATSRDNTGISNQPQHF

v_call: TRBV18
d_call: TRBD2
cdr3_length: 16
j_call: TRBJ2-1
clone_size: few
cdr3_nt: TGTGCCAGCTCACCCTTCCTAGCGGGGGGGCCGGATGAGCAGTTCTTC
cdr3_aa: CASSPFLAGGPDEQFF

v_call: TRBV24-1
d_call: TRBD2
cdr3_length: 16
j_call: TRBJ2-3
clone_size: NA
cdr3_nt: TGTGCCACCAGTGCTCTGGGACTAGCGGGAGGAGATACGCAGTATTTT
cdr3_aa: CATSALGLAGGDTQYF

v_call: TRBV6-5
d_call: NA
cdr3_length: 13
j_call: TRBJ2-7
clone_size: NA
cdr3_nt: TGTGCCAGCTCTTCCGGTAGTACCCGTCGGCAGTACTTC
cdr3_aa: CASSSGSTRRQYF

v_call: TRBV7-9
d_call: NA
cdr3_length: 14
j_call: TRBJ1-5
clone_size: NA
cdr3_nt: TGTGCCAGCAGTATACAGGGTTACAATCAGCCCCAGCATTTT
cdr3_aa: CASSIQGYNQPQHF

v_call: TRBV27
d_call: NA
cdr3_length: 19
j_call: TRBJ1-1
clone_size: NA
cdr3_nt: TGTGCCAGCAGTTTAATCCGCCCGCGGTTACCATCTCTAAACACTGAAGCTTTCTTT
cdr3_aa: CASSLIRPRLPSLNTEAFF

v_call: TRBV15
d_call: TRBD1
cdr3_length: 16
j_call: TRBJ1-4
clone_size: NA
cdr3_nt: TGTGCCACCAGCAGAGATCAGACAGGGGGGAATGAAAAACTGTTTTTT
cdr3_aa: CATSRDQTGGNEKLFF

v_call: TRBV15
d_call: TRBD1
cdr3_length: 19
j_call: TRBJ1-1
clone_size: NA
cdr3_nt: TGTGCCACCAGCAGAGAGTTTCGGACAGGGGCGGGTAGAGGGACTGAAGCTTTCTTT
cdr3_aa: CATSREFRTGAGRGTEAFF

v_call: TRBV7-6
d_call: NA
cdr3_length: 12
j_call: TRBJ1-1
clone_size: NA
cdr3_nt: TGTGCCAGCAGCTTGCGGGGCACTGAAGCTTTCTTT
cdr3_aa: CASSLRGTEAFF

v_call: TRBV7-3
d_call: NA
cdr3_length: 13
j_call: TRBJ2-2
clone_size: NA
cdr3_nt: TGTGCCAGCAGCTTATTGGAGGTCGGGGAGCTGTTTTTT
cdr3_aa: CASSLLEVGELFF

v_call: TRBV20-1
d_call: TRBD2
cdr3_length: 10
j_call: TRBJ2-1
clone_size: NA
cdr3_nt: TGCAGTGCTAGTGGACTAGTGGAGTTCTTC
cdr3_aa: CSASGLVEFF

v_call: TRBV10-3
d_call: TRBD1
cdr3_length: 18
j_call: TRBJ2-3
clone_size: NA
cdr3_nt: TGTGCCATCAGTGATCCCTCGGGACAGCGAATACAAGCAGATACGCAGTATTTT
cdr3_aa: CAISDPSGQRIQADTQYF

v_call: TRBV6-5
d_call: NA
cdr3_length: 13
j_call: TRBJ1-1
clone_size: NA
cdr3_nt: TGTGCCAGCAGGGGCATCCTGAACACTGAAGCTTTCTTT
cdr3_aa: CASRGILNTEAFF

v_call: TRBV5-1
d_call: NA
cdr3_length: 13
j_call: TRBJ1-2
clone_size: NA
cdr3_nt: TGCGCCAGCAGCTGGAGCGAGGGAGATGGCTACACCTTC
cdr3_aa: CASSWSEGDGYTF

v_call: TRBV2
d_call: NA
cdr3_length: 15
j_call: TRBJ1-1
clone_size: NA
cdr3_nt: TGTGCCAGCAGTGAAGGGGGGGGTGTCTACACTGAAGCTTTCTTT
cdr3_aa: CASSEGGGVYTEAFF

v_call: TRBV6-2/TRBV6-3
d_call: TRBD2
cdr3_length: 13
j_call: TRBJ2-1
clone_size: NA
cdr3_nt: TGTGCCAGCAGTCCCGGGGGGGTTGGTGAGCAGTTCTTC
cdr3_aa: CASSPGGVGEQFF

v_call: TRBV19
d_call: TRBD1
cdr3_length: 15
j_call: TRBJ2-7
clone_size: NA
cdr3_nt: TGTGCCAGTAGTATTGGGACAGGGGGTAACTACGAGCAGTACTTC
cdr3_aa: CASSIGTGGNYEQYF

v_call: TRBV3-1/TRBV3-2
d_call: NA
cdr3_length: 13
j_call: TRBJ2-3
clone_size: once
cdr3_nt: TGTGCCAGCTTAATATCAGGCACAGATACGCAGTATTTT
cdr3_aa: CASLISGTDTQYF

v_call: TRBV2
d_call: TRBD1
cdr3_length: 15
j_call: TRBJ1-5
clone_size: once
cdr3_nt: TGTGCCAGCACTACGACGGACAGGGAGGATCAGCCCCAGCATTTT
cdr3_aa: CASTTTDREDQPQHF

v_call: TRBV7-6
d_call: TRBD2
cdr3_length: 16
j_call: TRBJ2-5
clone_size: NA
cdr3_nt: TGTGCCAGCAGCGACGGGACTAGCGGGGCCCGGGAGACCCAGTACTTC
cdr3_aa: CASSDGTSGARETQYF

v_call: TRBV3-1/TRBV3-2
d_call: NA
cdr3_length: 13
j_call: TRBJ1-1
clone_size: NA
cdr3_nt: TGTGCCAGCAGCCAACCAGGGAAGACTGAAGCTTTCTTT
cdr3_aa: CASSQPGKTEAFF

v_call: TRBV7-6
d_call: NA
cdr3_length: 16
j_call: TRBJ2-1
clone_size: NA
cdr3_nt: TGTGCCAGCACCTCCCCGGAGAAAACGACGAGCAATGAGCAGTTCTTC
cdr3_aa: CASTSPEKTTSNEQFF

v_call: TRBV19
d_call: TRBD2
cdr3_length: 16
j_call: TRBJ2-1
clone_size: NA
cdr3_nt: TGTGCCAGTAGCCCACATGGGCGGGGGTCCTACAATGAGCAGTTCTTC
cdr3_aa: CASSPHGRGSYNEQFF

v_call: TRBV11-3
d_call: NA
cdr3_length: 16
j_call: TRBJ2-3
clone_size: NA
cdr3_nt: TGTGCCAGCAGCTTGGGGTTGTGGGGGAGGCCAGATACGCAGTATTTT
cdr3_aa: CASSLGLWGRPDTQYF

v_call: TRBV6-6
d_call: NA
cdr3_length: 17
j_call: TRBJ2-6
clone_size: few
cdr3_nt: TGTGCCAGCAGTCAAAGCAGGGGTAACCCTGGGGCCAACGTCCTGACTTTC
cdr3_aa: CASSQSRGNPGANVLTF

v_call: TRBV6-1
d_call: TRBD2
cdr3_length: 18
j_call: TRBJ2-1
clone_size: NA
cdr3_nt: TGTGCCAGCAGTGACTATTTAGCGGGAGGGGGGGGATTCAATGAGCAGTTCTTC
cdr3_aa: CASSDYLAGGGGFNEQFF

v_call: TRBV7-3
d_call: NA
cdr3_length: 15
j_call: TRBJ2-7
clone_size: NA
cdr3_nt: TGTGCCAGCAGCTTAAGTACGGGAGTTGGCTACGAGCAGTACTTC
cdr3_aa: CASSLSTGVGYEQYF

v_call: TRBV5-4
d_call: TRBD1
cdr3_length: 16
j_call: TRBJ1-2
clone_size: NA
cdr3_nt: TGTGCCAGCAGCTTGGGACCAGGGGGCGCAAACTATGGCTACACCTTC
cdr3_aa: CASSLGPGGANYGYTF

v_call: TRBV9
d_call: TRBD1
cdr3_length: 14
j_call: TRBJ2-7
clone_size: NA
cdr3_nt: TGTGCCAGCAGCGCCGGGACAGGGGTTTACGAGCAGTACTTC
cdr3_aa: CASSAGTGVYEQYF

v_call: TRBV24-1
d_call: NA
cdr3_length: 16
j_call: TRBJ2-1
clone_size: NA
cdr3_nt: TGTGCCACCAGTGATTTGCCGCGGAGCTCCTACAATGAGCAGTTCTTC
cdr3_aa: CATSDLPRSSYNEQFF

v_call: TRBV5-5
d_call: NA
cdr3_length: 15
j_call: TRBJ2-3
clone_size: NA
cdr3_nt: TGTGCCAGCAGCTTGTGGGGGCGAGGGACAGATACGCAGTATTTT
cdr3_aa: CASSLWGRGTDTQYF

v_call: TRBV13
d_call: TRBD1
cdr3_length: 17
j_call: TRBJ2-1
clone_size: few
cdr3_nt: TGTGCCAGCAGCTTAGGGTCTGGGACAGGGGCCCCACGTGAGCAGTTCTTC
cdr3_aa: CASSLGSGTGAPREQFF

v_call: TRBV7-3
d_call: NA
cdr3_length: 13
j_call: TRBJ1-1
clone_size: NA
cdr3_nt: TGTGCCAGCAGCCTTGACAGGAACACTGAAGCTTTCTTT
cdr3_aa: CASSLDRNTEAFF

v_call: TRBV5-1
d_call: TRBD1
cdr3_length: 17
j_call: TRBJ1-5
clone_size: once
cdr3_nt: TGCGCCAGCAGCTTGGCAATGGGACAGCCCACCTATCAGCCCCAGCATTTT
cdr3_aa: CASSLAMGQPTYQPQHF

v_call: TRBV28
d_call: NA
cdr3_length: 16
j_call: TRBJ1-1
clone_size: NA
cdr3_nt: TGTGCCAGCAGTTCCCAACCTGGACTGCCGAACACTGAAGCTTTCTTT
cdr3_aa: CASSSQPGLPNTEAFF

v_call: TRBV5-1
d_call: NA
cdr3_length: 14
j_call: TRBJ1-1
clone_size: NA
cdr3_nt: TGCGCCAGCAGCTTATTAAGCCAGGACACTGAAGCTTTCTTT
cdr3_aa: CASSLLSQDTEAFF

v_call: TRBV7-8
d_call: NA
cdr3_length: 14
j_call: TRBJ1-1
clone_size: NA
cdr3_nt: TGTGCCAGCAGCTTAGACGGAGGCGTCACTGAAGCTTTCTTT
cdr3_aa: CASSLDGGVTEAFF

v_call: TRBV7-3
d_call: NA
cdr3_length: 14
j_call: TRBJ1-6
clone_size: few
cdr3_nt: TGTGCCCGCCGAAAGAGCTCCTATAATTCACCCCTCCACTTT
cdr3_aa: CARRKSSYNSPLHF

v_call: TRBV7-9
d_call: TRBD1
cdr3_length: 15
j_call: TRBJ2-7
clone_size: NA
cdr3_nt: TGTGCCAGCAGTTACACAGGGGTGTCGGCCTACGAGCAGTACTTC
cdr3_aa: CASSYTGVSAYEQYF

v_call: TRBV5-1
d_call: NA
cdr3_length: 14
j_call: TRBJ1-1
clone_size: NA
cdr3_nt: TGCGCCAGCAGCTTGGGACACATGAACACTGAAGCTTTCTTT
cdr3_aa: CASSLGHMNTEAFF

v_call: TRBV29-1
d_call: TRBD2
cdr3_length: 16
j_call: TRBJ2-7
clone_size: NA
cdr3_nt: TGCAGCGTGACCCTATACGAAGCGGGGGCGGTGGGCGAGCAGTACTTC
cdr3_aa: CSVTLYEAGAVGEQYF

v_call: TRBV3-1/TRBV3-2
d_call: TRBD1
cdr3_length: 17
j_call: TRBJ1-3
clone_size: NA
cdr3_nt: TGTGCCAGCAGCCAAGATCGACAGGGACGTCGTGGCTTCACCATATATTTT
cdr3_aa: CASSQDRQGRRGFTIYF

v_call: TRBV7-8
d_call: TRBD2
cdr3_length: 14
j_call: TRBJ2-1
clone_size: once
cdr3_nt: TGTGCCAGCAGCTTCAGTACTAGCGCAAATGAGCAGTTCTTC
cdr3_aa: CASSFSTSANEQFF

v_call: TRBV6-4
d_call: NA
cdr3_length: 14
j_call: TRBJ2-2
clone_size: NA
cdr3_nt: TGTGCCAGCAAGGGAGGTTCGAACACCGGGGAGCTGTTTTTT
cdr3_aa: CASKGGSNTGELFF

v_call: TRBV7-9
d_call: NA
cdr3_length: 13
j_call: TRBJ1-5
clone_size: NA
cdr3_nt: TGTGCCAGCAGCGACGGAGGGAATCAGCCCCAGCATTTT
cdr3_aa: CASSDGGNQPQHF

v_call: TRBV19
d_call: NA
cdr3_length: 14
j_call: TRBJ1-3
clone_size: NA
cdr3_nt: TGTGCCAGCATGCACAGAGACTCTGGAAACACCATATATTTT
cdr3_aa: CASMHRDSGNTIYF

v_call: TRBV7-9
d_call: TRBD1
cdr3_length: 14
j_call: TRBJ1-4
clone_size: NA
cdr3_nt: TGTGCCAGCAGCTCCGGGACAGGGAATGAAAAACTGTTTTTT
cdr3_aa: CASSSGTGNEKLFF